The 9 T cell receptor beta chains below were found in one sample sequenced in a study of blood T cell repertoires in COVID-19. Generated by immunoSEQ multiplex PCR, the TCRdb table keeps only in-frame clones and is missing some. Among 60,000 to 85,000 clones, about 85% were seen once, and the ten largest hold 3.4%. The sequenced sample consisted of peripheral blood. The origin of the receptors is a woman between 45 and 60 years old with COVID-19, enrolled during active disease.

A remark on this clone: The junction and the germline gene differ at one end; a read error may be behind it. The CDR3 DNA follows: TGTGCCAGCAGTCTCCTGCAGGGTTGGAGTGCCGAAGACTTC. This encodes CASSLLQGWSAEDF. The V call is TRBV7-2, the J call TRBJ2-5; tentative D call: TRBD1 (5 bases). The CDR3 is made up of 14 amino acids. CDR1 and CDR2 from the germline V gene are SGHTA and FQGNSA.

This clone was seen just once. The chain links TRBV19 to TRBJ2-3; D is undetermined. The CDR3 is 13 residues long. CDR1 and CDR2 (germline): LNHDA, SQIVND (reference sequence). Deletions cut 7 bases from V and 4 bases from J, with 12 bases between. The CDR3 protein is CASKVTEADTQYF. In DNA, the CDR3 is TGTGCCAGTAAGGTAACCGAGGCAGATACGCAGTATTTT.

This clone was seen once. The chain couples TRBV5-1 to TRBJ2-2, with a weak D call TRBD1 (6 bases). The CDR3 totals 13 residues. The V end was cut by 4 bases, the J end by 4 bases, with 8 bases between. The germline CDR1 and CDR2 sequences are SGHRS and YFSETQ. The CDR3 nucleotides are TGCGCCAGCAGCCGGACAGTCACCGGGGAGCTGTTTTTT. This sequence encodes CASSRTVTGELFF.

The CDR3 is CASSFGRGDTQYF. CDR3 DNA: TGTGCCAGCAGCTTCGGGAGGGGAGATACGCAGTATTTT. V is TRBV11-3 and J is TRBJ2-3, with 8 bases aligning to TRBD2. There are 13 residues in the CDR3. Germline-derived CDR1 and CDR2 are SGHNT and YENEEA. J was trimmed by 5 bases and V by 3 bases; bases with no gene match: 1.

This clone was seen once. This chain connects TRBV11-3 to TRBJ2-7, with TRBD1 matching 9 bases. Unmatched junction bases numbered 6, after V lost 3 bases and J lost 12 bases. This CDR3 is built from 12 residues. The germline V gene encodes CDR1 SGHNT and CDR2 YENEEA. In DNA form, the CDR3 reads TGTGCCAGCAGCTTTCGGACAGGGGTTTTGTACTTC. This gives the protein CASSFRTGVLYF.

A single count supports this clone. The genes are TRBV6-6 and TRBJ2-3; D is unresolved. The ends were cut back, 2 bases at V and 0 bases at J, with 9 bases in the middle. CDR1 MNHNY and CDR2 SVGAGI come from the germline V gene (reference sequence). The CDR3 contains 15 residues. DNA for the CDR3: TGTGCCAGCAGTTACCCTGCGCCTAGCACAGATACGCAGTATTTT. Encoded protein: CASSYPAPSTDTQYF.

In nucleotides, the CDR3 is TGTGCCAGCAGTAATAGAGCAGGGGGCCTCTTCCCATACAATGAGCAGTTCTTC. Amino acids: CASSNRAGGLFPYNEQFF. The V call is TRBV6-2 or TRBV6-3, the J call TRBJ2-1; TRBD1 matches at 8 bases. The CDR3 has 18 amino acids. From germline, CDR1 is MNHEY and CDR2 SVGEGT. Losses at the gene ends were 5 bases for V and 4 bases for J; bases not matched to a gene: 16.

In its sample, this clone is medium-sized. The CDR3 region is CASSQAIAGGPGGELFF. The CDR3 nucleotides read TGTGCCAGCAGCCAAGCAATAGCGGGAGGGCCCGGCGGGGAGCTGTTTTTT. The rearrangement uses TRBV4-2 and TRBJ2-2; TRBD2 matches 11 bases. J was trimmed by 7 bases and V by 1 base; bases with no gene match: 8. The germline CDR1 and CDR2 sequences are LGHNA and YNFKEQ. The length of the CDR3 is 17 residues.

This chain links TRBV2 with TRBJ1-5, with TRBD1 as a possible D gene (5 bases). The CDR3 extends over 14 amino acids. Trimming stripped 2 bases from V and 7 bases from J, with 12 bases between. Germline lookup yields CDR1 SNHLY and CDR2 FYNNEI. In DNA form, the CDR3 reads TGTGCCAGCAGTGAAAAAGGGGCCCGGCAGCCCCAGCATTTT. It translates to CASSEKGARQPQHF.